The 9 T cell receptor beta chains below come from one sample, sequenced in a study of blood T cell repertoires in COVID-19. This table comes from immunoSEQ multiplex PCR, and its TCRdb copy is limited to in-frame clones, with some not included. The sample lists approximately 120,000 clones, around 85% seen once, with around 18% in the top ten. The sequenced sample was peripheral blood. Receptors originate from a woman in her forties or fifties who had recovered from COVID-19.

The CDR3 coding sequence is TGTGCCTGGGGGGGCCAGGGGATCGCTGAAGCTTTCTTT. Translation gives CAWGGQGIAEAFF. The chain has TRBV30 and TRBJ1-1, with D possibly TRBD1 on 6 matching bases. Germline V gene lookup returns CDR1 GTSNPN and CDR2 SVGIG (reference sequence). CDR3 size: 13 residues. Trimming cost V 5 bases and J 6 bases, with 16 bases left between them.

As to this clone: Other nucleotide sequences from this sample produce the same CDR3. The chain combines TRBV12-3 or TRBV12-4 with TRBJ1-6; D not certain. This CDR3 comprises 12 residues. V lost 3 bases and J lost 7, with 4 bases in between. The CDR3 region has the DNA TGTGCCAGCAGTTTCGGGAATTCACCCCTCCACTTT. It is translated as CASSFGNSPLHF.

J is TRBJ2-5 and V is TRBV19; the match to TRBD2 covers 10 bases. The germline gives CDR1 LNHDA, CDR2 SQIVND (reference sequence). The CDR3 is 16 residues long. V was clipped by 4 bases and J by 2 bases; unmatched bases: 7. The CDR3 bases are TGTGCCAGTAGTAATCTCAGAGCGGGAGGGCAAGAGACCCAGTACTTC. Translating it yields CASSNLRAGGQETQYF.

This sequence joins TRBV2 and TRBJ2-7, with a possible D match to TRBD1 (6 bases). The V gene's germline CDR1 is SNHLY and CDR2 FYNNEI. Trimming took off 3 bases at V and 2 bases at J, with 11 bases between the two ends. CDR3 length: 14 amino acids. In DNA, the CDR3 is TGTGCCAGCAGTGAGGACAGATTTGCCTACGAGCAGTACTTC. It codes for CASSEDRFAYEQYF.

The rearrangement joins TRBV11-3 to TRBJ2-1, with D tentatively TRBD2 (6 bases). Per the germline V gene, CDR1 is SGHNT and CDR2 is YENEEA. The CDR3 covers 16 residues. Trimming stripped 6 bases from V and 0 bases from J, with 15 bases between. Here the CDR3 DNA reads TGTGCCAGCAGTTCTCCAGGGACTGACTCCTACAATGAGCAGTTCTTC. The encoded protein is CASSSPGTDSYNEQFF.

J is TRBJ2-7 and V is TRBV10-3, with TRBD2 matching 9 bases. After removal of 0 bases from V and 5 bases from J, the junction contained 8 bases not matched to a gene. The CDR3 length is 16 residues. Germline CDR1 is ENHRY and CDR2 is SYGVKD. CDR3 sequence: CAISESGLAGRNEQYF. CDR3 nucleotide sequence: TGTGCCATCAGTGAGTCAGGGCTAGCGGGAAGGAACGAGCAGTACTTC.

The rearrangement uses TRBV5-1 and TRBJ2-2; 8 bases map to TRBD2. Germline CDR1 SGHRS, CDR2 YFSETQ. The ends lost 1 base at V and 2 bases at J; junction bases unmatched: 4. CDR3 length equals 16 residues. The CDR3 nucleotides are TGCGCCAGCAGCTTGAGAGCGGGGGATAACACCGGGGAGCTGTTTTTT. This sequence encodes CASSLRAGDNTGELFF. The full variable domain, its missing parts supplied by reference TRBV5-1 and TRBJ2-2, is KAGVTQTPRYLIKTRGQQVTLSCSPISGHRSVSWYQQTPGQGLQFLFEYFSETQRNKGNFPGRFSGRQFSNSRSEMNVSTLELGDSALYLCASSLRAGDNTGELFFGEGSRLTVL.

The rearrangement joins TRBV2 to TRBJ2-7; 11 nucleotides match TRBD1. V was pared by 5 bases and J by 3 bases, with 6 bases of the junction left unmatched. This CDR3 has 15 residues. Germline V gene sequence: CDR1 SNHLY, CDR2 FYNNEI. The CDR3 loop is CASSTPGTGGYEQYF. The CDR3 DNA reads as TGTGCCAGCAGTACCCCCGGGACAGGGGGCTACGAGCAGTACTTC.

This clone has a single count. The rearrangement joins TRBV29-1 to TRBJ2-7, with a possible D match to TRBD2 (6 bases). Germline CDR1 reads SQVTM; CDR2 reads ANQGSEA. The CDR3 spans 14 residues. V lost 4 bases and J lost 0, with 13 bases in between. The CDR3 DNA is TGCAGCGTTGTCCCGCGGGATACCTCCTACGAGCAGTACTTC. Protein sequence: CSVVPRDTSYEQYF.